Listed below are T cell receptor beta chains from one sample, sequenced in a study of T cell clusters in autoimmune cytopenias. TCRdb reprocessed the multiplex PCR reads and reports one entry per CDR3 protein, with no DNA. The table for this sample gives some 7,600 distinct CDR3 sequences. Source material: peripheral blood. Every receptor here comes from a human donor with an autoimmune cytopenia or autoimmune hepatitis (not recorded which). Both conserved end residues are part of each CDR3. Clone size is stated in some rows and not others, as once, few, many or a class when expanded.

V gene: TRBV7-6
J gene: TRBJ2-1
clone size: .
CDR3 protein: CASSLVRGSMDEQFF

V gene: TRBV6-5
J gene: TRBJ2-2
clone size: .
CDR3 protein: CASSRGDDTGELFF

V gene: TRBV13
J gene: TRBJ1-2
clone size: medium-sized
CDR3 protein: CASSLGPAMGGYTF

V gene: TRBV7-9
J gene: TRBJ2-1
clone size: .
CDR3 protein: CASSWTGGPNEQFF

V gene: TRBV10-3
J gene: TRBJ1-2
clone size: .
CDR3 protein: CATDRGYGYTF

V gene: TRBV5-4
J gene: TRBJ2-1
clone size: .
CDR3 protein: CASSFYLNYEQFF

V gene: TRBV7-6
J gene: TRBJ2-7
clone size: .
CDR3 protein: CASSRYTGGRAYEQYF

V gene: TRBV5-1
J gene: TRBJ2-2
clone size: .
CDR3 protein: CASSFGASGGFGTGELFF

V gene: TRBV29-1
J gene: TRBJ2-7
clone size: medium-sized
CDR3 protein: CSGEGPRGEQYF

V gene: TRBV6-1
J gene: TRBJ1-5
clone size: medium-sized
CDR3 protein: CASSVQGGEQPQHF

V gene: TRBV20-1
J gene: TRBJ2-5
clone size: .
CDR3 protein: CSARRGLAGETQYF

V gene: TRBV12-3/TRBV12-4
J gene: TRBJ1-3
clone size: .
CDR3 protein: CASSLATGLGNTIYF

V gene: TRBV11-2
J gene: TRBJ2-7
clone size: .
CDR3 protein: CASSLGEGYEQYF

V gene: TRBV29-1
J gene: TRBJ1-1
clone size: medium-sized
CDR3 protein: CSVGLVNTEAFF

V gene: TRBV12-3/TRBV12-4
J gene: TRBJ1-3
clone size: .
CDR3 protein: CASSWTVGNTIYF

V gene: TRBV30
J gene: TRBJ1-5
clone size: medium-sized
CDR3 protein: CAWSVQGAQPQHF

V gene: TRBV10-3
J gene: TRBJ2-3
clone size: .
CDR3 protein: CAISAGTGVVDTQYF

V gene: TRBV28
J gene: TRBJ2-6
clone size: .
CDR3 protein: CATTTSSGANVLTF

V gene: TRBV20-1
J gene: TRBJ2-3
clone size: medium-sized
CDR3 protein: CSATGVTPDTQYF

V gene: TRBV19
J gene: TRBJ1-2
clone size: medium-sized
CDR3 protein: CATKTGTIPLGYTF

V gene: TRBV12-3/TRBV12-4
J gene: TRBJ1-4
clone size: medium-sized
CDR3 protein: CASNAGTGNEKLFF

V gene: TRBV4-2
J gene: TRBJ2-5
clone size: .
CDR3 protein: CASSQDAGRRTQYF

V gene: TRBV5-5
J gene: TRBJ1-1
clone size: .
CDR3 protein: CASSFGTGNTEAFF

V gene: TRBV14
J gene: TRBJ2-5
clone size: .
CDR3 protein: CASSPIYGTGALYHQETQYF

V gene: TRBV12-3/TRBV12-4
J gene: TRBJ1-3
clone size: medium-sized
CDR3 protein: CASSLEGNTIYF

V gene: TRBV20-1
J gene: TRBJ2-7
clone size: .
CDR3 protein: CSAQGLAGNYEQYF

V gene: TRBV24-1
J gene: TRBJ2-5
clone size: .
CDR3 protein: CATSGRSAETQYF

V gene: TRBV29-1
J gene: TRBJ2-2
clone size: medium-sized
CDR3 protein: CSVVGTGNTGELFF

V gene: TRBV20-1
J gene: TRBJ2-6
clone size: .
CDR3 protein: CSASQGVGGANVLTF

V gene: TRBV20-1
J gene: TRBJ1-3
clone size: .
CDR3 protein: CSAGPYSGNTIYF

V gene: TRBV27
J gene: TRBJ2-3
clone size: medium-sized
CDR3 protein: CASSRLGVGATDTQYF

V gene: TRBV19
J gene: TRBJ1-6
clone size: .
CDR3 protein: CASSIGFYNSPLHF

V gene: TRBV5-6
J gene: TRBJ2-3
clone size: .
CDR3 protein: CASSASSGRADTQYF

V gene: TRBV6-5
J gene: TRBJ2-7
clone size: .
CDR3 protein: CASSSPSRGKSYEQYF

V gene: TRBV6-5
J gene: TRBJ2-3
clone size: medium-sized
CDR3 protein: CASRRTAADTQYF

V gene: TRBV4-3
J gene: TRBJ2-1
clone size: .
CDR3 protein: CASSQSSSGRFGNEQFF

V gene: TRBV12-3/TRBV12-4
J gene: TRBJ1-4
clone size: medium-sized
CDR3 protein: CASSLRVAGGSEKLFF

V gene: TRBV2
J gene: TRBJ2-3
clone size: .
CDR3 protein: CASKVGLAGADTQYF

V gene: TRBV20-1
J gene: TRBJ2-3
clone size: .
CDR3 protein: CSAREDRGLGDTQYF

V gene: TRBV6-6
J gene: TRBJ1-1
clone size: medium-sized
CDR3 protein: CASSIGTANTEAFF

V gene: TRBV30
J gene: TRBJ2-7
clone size: .
CDR3 protein: CAWSKGQGYDEQYF

V gene: TRBV6-2/TRBV6-3
J gene: TRBJ2-7
clone size: .
CDR3 protein: CASSLQGASYEQYF

V gene: TRBV30
J gene: TRBJ2-2
clone size: medium-sized
CDR3 protein: CAWSVLGGTGELFF

V gene: TRBV10-3
J gene: TRBJ2-7
clone size: .
CDR3 protein: CAITSEFPYEQYF